One and the same sample provided the 27 T cell receptor beta chains below, sequenced in a study of CD8 T cells in ankylosing spondylitis. From the 5' RACE reads, TCRdb called clonotypes with MiXCR, one entry per CDR3 protein. The table has 130,000 or so distinct CDR3 sequences, around 10% seen once. Sequencing input: blood, either unsorted or a sorted T cell fraction (not recorded which). All receptors come from a female donor with ankylosing spondylitis or in good health (not recorded which).

This clonotype was detected many times. This chain joins TRBV3-1 and TRBJ2-7; D might be TRBD2 (7 bases). Germline CDR1 is LGHDT and CDR2 is YNNKEL (reference sequence). The CDR3 consists of 13 residues. The V gene lost 7 bases and the J gene lost 3 bases, with 13 bases spanning the gap. In DNA, the CDR3 is TGTGCCAGCAAGGGGGGGTTGGACTACGAGCAGTACTTC. This sequence encodes CASKGGLDYEQYF.

V usage is TRBV11-3 and J usage is TRBJ2-2; D is undetermined. V shed 0 bases and J shed 0 bases, with 5 bases lying between them. The germline CDR1 and CDR2 sequences are SGHNT and YENEEA. The CDR3 is made up of 15 amino acids. The CDR3 DNA sequence: TGTGCCAGCAGCTTAGATCCTGCGAACACCGGGGAGCTGTTTTTT. Its protein is CASSLDPANTGELFF.

The chain carries TRBV5-1 and TRBJ2-5; 9 bases line up with TRBD2. Germline V lookup: CDR1 SGHRS, CDR2 YFSETQ. The V and J ends lost 4 bases and 4 bases, in that order; junction bases with no gene match: 5. The CDR3 is 14 amino acids. CDR3 amino acids: CASSRGLAPETQYF. CDR3 DNA: TGCGCCAGCAGCCGGGGACTAGCACCAGAGACCCAGTACTTC.

For this clonotype: A much bigger clone sits one base away, suggesting this may be a read error. Since the CDR3 does not end with the conserved phenylalanine or tryptophan, this likely comes from a read error. This chain joins TRBV27 and TRBJ2-1; 7 positions match TRBD2. There are 15 residues in the CDR3. J was trimmed by 6 bases and V by 5 bases; bases with no gene match: 10. CDR1 and CDR2 (germline): MNHEY, SMNVEV (reference sequence). In DNA form, the CDR3 reads TGTGCCAGCAGTCCCCTGGGGGGGATAGGCAATGAGCAGTTCTTG. It encodes CASSPLGGIGNEQFL.

This clonotype showed up just a few times. Here the CDR3 reads CASSGRDEQFF. The CDR3 DNA sequence: TGTGCCAGCTCGGGCAGGGATGAGCAGTTCTTC. The chain carries TRBV18 and TRBJ2-1; possible D gene TRBD1, 5 bases. The CDR3 extends over 11 amino acids. The ends were cut back, 6 bases at V and 8 bases at J, with 8 bases in the middle. The germline V gene encodes CDR1 KGHSH and CDR2 LQKENI.

This clonotype has at least ten counts. In DNA form, the CDR3 reads TGTGCCAGCAGCCCCCGCACCGGGACCGTGAACACTGAAGCTTTCTTT. The encoded protein is CASSPRTGTVNTEAFF. The V call is TRBV9, the J call TRBJ1-1, with D possibly matching TRBD1 (5 bases). CDR1 is SGDLS, CDR2 YYNGEE, per germline. CDR3 length: 16 residues. Trimming cost V 4 bases and J 0 bases, with 16 bases left between them.

In this sample, this clonotype turned up a few times. This rearrangement joins TRBV19 to TRBJ2-2; tentative D call: TRBD2 (6 bases). The CDR3 has 16 amino acids. Per germline, CDR1 LNHDA and CDR2 SQIVND (reference sequence). Trimming removed 3 bases from V and 7 bases from J, with 18 bases in between. The CDR3 DNA is TGTGCCAGTAGTATCGGGACTCCCCCTTTTAGCGGGGAGCTGTTTTTT. Amino acids: CASSIGTPPFSGELFF.

This clonotype was counted ten times or more. This chain connects TRBV4-2 to TRBJ2-3; a possible D gene is TRBD1 (6 bases). V was shortened by 0 bases and J by 11 bases, with 12 bases between the two germline ends. Germline values: CDR1 LGHNA, CDR2 YNFKEQ. This CDR3 is built from 13 residues. The CDR3 here is CASSQEAARGQYF. As DNA, the CDR3 is TGTGCCAGCAGCCAAGAGGCGGCCAGGGGGCAGTATTTT.

This clonotype was seen only a few times. The chain uses TRBV20-1 and TRBJ1-5; tentatively, D is TRBD1 (6 bases). Trimming left V 3 bases short and J 0 bases short, with 12 bases between. This CDR3 spans 15 amino acids. The V gene's germline CDR1 is DFQATT and CDR2 SNEGSKA (reference sequence). The CDR3 loop is CSASDRGVSNQPQHF. For the CDR3, the DNA is TGCAGTGCTAGCGATAGGGGGGTTAGCAATCAGCCCCAGCATTTT.

This clonotype was picked up many times. The chain combines TRBV3-1 with TRBJ2-7; the D is unclear. The germline CDR1 and CDR2 sequences are LGHDT and YNNKEL (reference sequence). The CDR3 runs to 13 residues. V shed 4 bases and J shed 3 bases, with 10 bases lying between them. In nucleotides, the CDR3 is TGTGCCAGCAGCCCCAGTGGATTCTACGAGCAGTACTTC. It codes for CASSPSGFYEQYF.

This clonotype was observed at least ten times. The CDR3 sequence is CASSESLRQANTEAFF. The DNA of the CDR3 is TGTGCCAGCAGTGAATCCTTAAGACAGGCAAACACTGAAGCTTTCTTT. The rearrangement uses TRBV6-1 and TRBJ1-1; TRBD1 is a possible D gene (6 bases). This CDR3 contains 16 residues. V was cut by 2 bases and J by 2 bases, with 15 bases left in between. The germline CDR1 and CDR2 sequences are MNHNS and SASEGT.

At least ten counts were recorded for this clonotype. The rearrangement uses TRBV12-3 or TRBV12-4 and TRBJ1-4; D remains unclear. The CDR3 sequence is 14 residues long. Trimming removed 6 bases at V and 8 bases at J, with 16 bases between. For the CDR3, the DNA is TGTGCCAGCAGCCCGCACTCGGATGGGGAAAAACTGTTTTTT. As protein: CASSPHSDGEKLFF.

This clonotype appeared a few times. The rearrangement uses TRBV7-2 and TRBJ1-2; D is unclear. The germline V and J ends were trimmed by 2 bases and 8 bases, with 9 bases remaining between them. The CDR3 contains 12 residues. Germline V gives CDR1 SGHTA, CDR2 FQGNSA. This CDR3 is CASSLLGRGYTF. The CDR3 DNA is TGTGCCAGCAGCTTACTGGGCCGGGGCTACACCTTC.

Ten or more counts support this clonotype. The chain carries TRBV3-1 and TRBJ1-2; maybe TRBD1 (5 bases). The CDR3 contains 15 residues. With 0 bases removed from V and 2 bases from J, the gap between germline ends came to 10 bases. CDR1 LGHDT and CDR2 YNNKEL come from the germline V gene (reference sequence). CDR3 amino acids: CASSQDAGGNYGYTF. CDR3 DNA: TGTGCCAGCAGCCAAGATGCGGGGGGGAACTATGGCTACACCTTC.

J is TRBJ1-2 and V is TRBV7-9; 8 bases line up with TRBD1. Looked up from germline, CDR1 is SEHNR and CDR2 is FQNEAQ (reference sequence). V shed 1 base and J 6 bases; nucleotides not matched to a gene: 7. The CDR3 runs 15 residues. CDR3 DNA: TGTGCCAGCAGCTTAGGGCAGGGGGCGCTTAATGGCTACACCTTC. Its protein product is CASSLGQGALNGYTF.

This clonotype was seen repeatedly, ten times or more. The V call is TRBV7-2, the J call TRBJ1-5; unclear D gene. V lost 5 bases and J lost 2, with 10 bases in between. CDR1 SGHTA and CDR2 FQGNSA come from the germline V gene. The CDR3 has 14 residues. The CDR3 nucleotides read TGTGCCAGCAGCCCCAACAGAGGCAATCAGCCCCAGCATTTT. Its translation: CASSPNRGNQPQHF.

This clonotype was counted only a few times. The chain uses TRBV15 and TRBJ2-4; D ambiguous. V lost 5 bases, J lost 0 bases, and 11 bases lay in between. CDR1 and CDR2 from the germline V gene are LNHNV and YYDKDF (reference sequence). There are 15 residues in the CDR3. In DNA, the CDR3 is TGTGCCACCAGCGCCCCCGAAGGAGCCAAAAACATTCAGTACTTC. Translated: CATSAPEGAKNIQYF.

Ten or more counts support this clonotype. The V and J genes are TRBV10-3 and TRBJ2-5; tentatively, D is TRBD2 (7 bases). V was trimmed by 3 bases and J by 1 base, leaving 12 bases between them. The CDR3 covers 15 residues. Germline lookup yields CDR1 ENHRY and CDR2 SYGVKD. The CDR3 sequence: CAISERGGAQETQYF. For the CDR3, the DNA is TGTGCCATCAGTGAACGAGGGGGGGCCCAAGAGACCCAGTACTTC.

In this sample, this clonotype turned up many times. In DNA form, the CDR3 reads TGTGCCAGCGGTTCGACCTACGAGCAGTACTTC. The encoded protein is CASGSTYEQYF. This chain uses TRBV6-5 with TRBJ2-7; D gene ambiguous. Germline V gene lookup returns CDR1 MNHEY and CDR2 SVGAGI. V was cut by 8 bases and J by 2 bases, with 7 bases left in between. The CDR3 loop spans 11 amino acids.

This clonotype has ten or more counts. The chain links TRBV2 to TRBJ1-1; 8 bases agree with TRBD1. This CDR3 region has 12 residues. Germline trimming cut 8 bases from V and 6 bases from J; bases unmatched to any gene: 5. CDR1 and CDR2 from the germline V gene are SNHLY and FYNNEI. CDR3 sequence: CASAQTGAEAFF. In DNA, the CDR3 is TGTGCCAGCGCACAGACAGGGGCTGAAGCTTTCTTT.

The table lists this clonotype with many counts. The chain recombines TRBV12-3 or TRBV12-4 with TRBJ2-7; 7 nucleotides align to TRBD1. V shed 6 bases and J 1 base; nucleotides not matched to a gene: 6. The CDR3 has 14 amino acids. In DNA, the CDR3 is TGTGCCAGCAGACCTAGACAGGGATCCTACGAGCAGTACTTC. It encodes CASRPRQGSYEQYF.

This clonotype has a count of ten or more. The CDR3 here is CASSQGQFEETQYF. In nucleotides, the CDR3 is TGTGCCAGCTCACAGGGACAGTTCGAAGAGACCCAGTACTTC. This chain uses TRBV18 with TRBJ2-5, with TRBD1 matching over 7 bases. Germline loops: CDR1 KGHSH, CDR2 LQKENI. This CDR3 region has 14 residues. J was trimmed by 3 bases and V by 4 bases; bases with no gene match: 5.

Many counts were recorded for this clonotype. The chain couples TRBV5-5 to TRBJ2-2; unclear D gene. V lost 2 bases and J lost 1, with 6 bases in between. Germline values: CDR1 SGHKS, CDR2 YYEKEE (reference sequence). The CDR3 is 14 residues long. The DNA of the CDR3 is TGTGCCAGCAGCTTTGCAGGGAACACCGGGGAGCTGTTTTTT. Its protein product is CASSFAGNTGELFF.

At least ten counts were recorded for this clonotype. The CDR3 is CSARDRGETQYF. The CDR3 region has the DNA TGCAGTGCTAGGGACAGGGGGGAGACCCAGTACTTC. The gene calls are TRBV20-1 and TRBJ2-5; 10 bases are shared with TRBD1. The V gene's germline CDR1 is DFQATT and CDR2 SNEGSKA (reference sequence). V lost 3 bases, J lost 5 bases, and 0 bases stayed unmatched. This CDR3 comprises 12 residues.

This clonotype showed up many times. CDR3: CASSSGGIFSGANVLTF. CDR3 DNA: TGTGCCAGCAGTTCAGGGGGTATTTTCTCTGGGGCCAACGTCCTGACTTTC. The rearrangement joins TRBV28 to TRBJ2-6, with 7 bases that match TRBD1. CDR1 and CDR2 (germline): MDHEN, SYDVKM. With 4 bases clipped from V and 0 bases from J, the junction kept 6 bases outside the gene matches. CDR3 size: 17 residues.

This clonotype was seen many times. This chain uses TRBV5-1 with TRBJ2-3; D not resolved. The CDR3 length is 11 residues. V was clipped by 0 bases and J by 6 bases, with 2 bases between them. CDR1 and CDR2 from the germline V gene are SGHRS and YFSETQ. The CDR3 DNA is TGCGCCAGCAGCTTGGACGATACGCAGTATTTT. Translating gives CASSLDDTQYF.

This chain links TRBV19 with TRBJ2-3; TRBD2 agrees at 8 bases. The CDR3 contains 15 residues. Germline V gene data show CDR1 as LNHDA and CDR2 as SQIVND (reference sequence). The V and J ends lost 7 bases and 3 bases, in that order; junction bases with no gene match: 9. The CDR3 loop is CASTRTSRTTDTQYF. As DNA, the CDR3 is TGTGCCAGTACCCGGACTAGCAGGACGACAGATACGCAGTATTTT.